The rows below give T cell receptor beta chains drawn from one sample of a study of T cells after yellow fever vaccination. TCRdb passed the 5' RACE reads through MiXCR, listing each CDR3 protein once. The table lists some 290,000 distinct CDR3 sequences, about 10% of them singletons. The starting material was CD4+ T cells sorted from PBMCs, obtained 45 days after the yellow fever booster vaccination. The receptors shown here come from a man between 18 and 35 years old who received the YFV17D yellow fever vaccine. The CDR3 runs from the conserved cysteine through the conserved F or W. The order of the fields is V gene, J gene, clone size, D gene, CDR3 protein, CDR3 DNA. D genes are given only for firm matches. Rows may omit the clone size; those that give it use once, few, many or a size class.

v_call: TRBV15; j_call: TRBJ1-4; clone_size: -; d_call: -; cdr3_aa: CATSRDRGEKLFF; cdr3_nt: TGTGCCACCAGCAGAGATCGGGGAGAAAAACTGTTTTTT
v_call: TRBV25-1; j_call: TRBJ1-4; clone_size: -; d_call: -; cdr3_aa: CASSELREEKLFF; cdr3_nt: TGTGCCAGCAGTGAGCTAAGAGAGGAAAAACTGTTTTTT
v_call: TRBV4-3; j_call: TRBJ1-1; clone_size: -; d_call: TRBD1; cdr3_aa: CASSQDPGTGVGTEAFF; cdr3_nt: TGCGCCAGCAGCCAAGATCCCGGGACAGGGGTAGGCACTGAAGCTTTCTTT
v_call: TRBV5-5; j_call: TRBJ2-5; clone_size: few; d_call: -; cdr3_aa: CASSLEQALQTQYF; cdr3_nt: TGTGCCAGCAGCTTGGAACAGGCCCTCCAGACCCAGTACTTC
v_call: TRBV5-1; j_call: TRBJ2-6; clone_size: -; d_call: -; cdr3_aa: CASREGNSGANVLTF; cdr3_nt: TGCGCCAGCAGGGAGGGGAACTCTGGGGCCAACGTCCTGACTTTC
v_call: TRBV5-1; j_call: TRBJ2-5; clone_size: -; d_call: -; cdr3_aa: CASSAHSRRETQYF; cdr3_nt: TGCGCCAGCAGCGCGCACTCGAGACGGGAGACCCAGTACTTC
v_call: TRBV29-1; j_call: TRBJ2-3; clone_size: many; d_call: -; cdr3_aa: CSVEGSDRTDTQYF; cdr3_nt: TGCAGCGTTGAAGGGAGCGATCGCACAGATACGCAGTATTTT
v_call: TRBV7-9; j_call: TRBJ1-2; clone_size: few; d_call: TRBD1; cdr3_aa: CASSWGTGGGLDGYTF; cdr3_nt: TGTGCCAGCAGCTGGGGGACAGGGGGCGGATTGGATGGCTACACCTTC
v_call: TRBV3-1; j_call: TRBJ1-2; clone_size: -; d_call: TRBD1; cdr3_aa: CASRKTGRDGYTF; cdr3_nt: TGTGCCAGCCGAAAGACAGGGAGGGATGGCTACACCTTC
v_call: TRBV4-1; j_call: TRBJ1-2; clone_size: -; d_call: TRBD1; cdr3_aa: CASSQTGGDGYTF; cdr3_nt: TGCGCCAGCAGCCAGACAGGGGGCGATGGCTACACCTTC
v_call: TRBV25-1; j_call: TRBJ2-5; clone_size: few; d_call: TRBD2; cdr3_aa: CASSAPGGQETQYF; cdr3_nt: TGTGCCAGCAGTGCCCCGGGGGGGCAAGAGACCCAGTACTTC
v_call: TRBV6-5; j_call: TRBJ1-1; clone_size: -; d_call: -; cdr3_aa: CASTGTGRVNTEAFF; cdr3_nt: TGTGCCAGCACCGGGACCGGGAGGGTGAACACTGAAGCTTTCTTT
v_call: TRBV28; j_call: TRBJ2-3; clone_size: many; d_call: -; cdr3_aa: CASSILTDTQYF; cdr3_nt: TGTGCCAGCAGTATCCTGACAGATACGCAGTATTTT
v_call: TRBV6-5; j_call: TRBJ2-5; clone_size: few; d_call: -; cdr3_aa: CASSAGTYTWETQYF; cdr3_nt: TGTGCCAGCAGTGCCGGGACCTATACGTGGGAGACCCAGTACTTC
v_call: TRBV10-3; j_call: TRBJ2-3; clone_size: many; d_call: -; cdr3_aa: CAISGTPASTDTQYF; cdr3_nt: TGTGCCATCAGTGGGACACCGGCTAGCACAGATACGCAGTATTTT
v_call: TRBV6-2/TRBV6-3; j_call: TRBJ2-2; clone_size: -; d_call: -; cdr3_aa: CASSLVGASGELFF; cdr3_nt: TGTGCCAGCAGTTTGGTGGGGGCGAGCGGGGAGCTGTTTTTT
v_call: TRBV5-1; j_call: TRBJ2-1; clone_size: few; d_call: -; cdr3_aa: CASSQGGGSTYNEQFF; cdr3_nt: TGCGCCAGCAGCCAAGGCGGAGGGAGCACCTACAATGAGCAGTTCTTC
v_call: TRBV27; j_call: TRBJ2-1; clone_size: -; d_call: -; cdr3_aa: CASSFGLEGNEQFF; cdr3_nt: TGTGCCAGCAGTTTCGGCCTGGAAGGGAATGAGCAGTTCTTC
v_call: TRBV6-5; j_call: TRBJ1-4; clone_size: few; d_call: -; cdr3_aa: CASRAGEKLFF; cdr3_nt: TGTGCCAGCAGGGCAGGGGAAAAACTGTTTTTT
v_call: TRBV28; j_call: TRBJ2-5; clone_size: -; d_call: -; cdr3_aa: CASSWGRETQYF; cdr3_nt: TGTGCCAGCAGCTGGGGCAGGGAGACCCAGTACTTC
v_call: TRBV29-1; j_call: TRBJ2-2; clone_size: few; d_call: -; cdr3_aa: CSATKVAGSFPGELFF; cdr3_nt: TGCAGCGCTACGAAGGTCGCAGGGTCTTTTCCCGGGGAGCTGTTTTTT
v_call: TRBV5-1; j_call: TRBJ2-1; clone_size: -; d_call: -; cdr3_aa: CASRPTGLGNNEQFF; cdr3_nt: TGCGCCAGCAGACCCACAGGGTTGGGGAACAATGAGCAGTTCTTC
v_call: TRBV27; j_call: TRBJ1-2; clone_size: few; d_call: -; cdr3_aa: CASGVGYGYTF; cdr3_nt: TGTGCCAGCGGGGTCGGGTATGGCTACACCTTC
v_call: TRBV7-2; j_call: TRBJ1-2; clone_size: many; d_call: -; cdr3_aa: CASSQQPYGYTF; cdr3_nt: TGTGCCAGCAGCCAACAACCATATGGCTACACCTTC
v_call: TRBV6-5; j_call: TRBJ2-3; clone_size: -; d_call: TRBD2; cdr3_aa: CASSMRGGTDTQYF; cdr3_nt: TGTGCCAGCAGCATGCGGGGGGGCACAGATACGCAGTATTTT
v_call: TRBV19; j_call: TRBJ1-1; clone_size: -; d_call: -; cdr3_aa: CASSRAGTNTEAFF; cdr3_nt: TGTGCCAGTAGTCGGGCAGGGACGAACACTGAAGCTTTCTTT
v_call: TRBV20-1; j_call: TRBJ2-3; clone_size: -; d_call: -; cdr3_aa: CSAHRGQFTDTQYF; cdr3_nt: TGCAGTGCCCACAGAGGACAGTTCACAGATACGCAGTATTTT
v_call: TRBV20-1; j_call: TRBJ2-3; clone_size: few; d_call: TRBD2; cdr3_aa: CSAKRGDTDTQYF; cdr3_nt: TGCAGTGCTAAGCGGGGGGACACAGATACGCAGTATTTT
v_call: TRBV7-2; j_call: TRBJ2-5; clone_size: -; d_call: -; cdr3_aa: CASSLLGTYQETQYF; cdr3_nt: TGTGCCAGCAGCTTACTAGGGACTTATCAAGAGACCCAGTACTTC
v_call: TRBV20-1; j_call: TRBJ2-7; clone_size: -; d_call: TRBD2; cdr3_aa: CSARAGLAPPEYF; cdr3_nt: TGCAGTGCTAGAGCGGGACTAGCTCCCCCCGAGTACTTC
v_call: TRBV7-8; j_call: TRBJ1-3; clone_size: -; d_call: -; cdr3_aa: CASTLFWSGNTIYF; cdr3_nt: TGTGCCAGCACCCTGTTTTGGAGTGGAAACACCATATATTTT
v_call: TRBV19; j_call: TRBJ2-7; clone_size: -; d_call: TRBD1; cdr3_aa: CASSTSGTVSYEQYF; cdr3_nt: TGTGCCAGTAGTACATCAGGGACAGTATCCTACGAGCAGTACTTC
v_call: TRBV18; j_call: TRBJ2-3; clone_size: -; d_call: -; cdr3_aa: CASSPRSGTDTQYF; cdr3_nt: TGTGCCAGCTCACCAAGATCGGGCACAGATACGCAGTATTTT
v_call: TRBV5-5; j_call: TRBJ2-5; clone_size: -; d_call: -; cdr3_aa: CASSLGGVVETQYF; cdr3_nt: TGTGCCAGCAGCTTGGGAGGCGTGGTTGAGACCCAGTACTTC
v_call: TRBV29-1; j_call: TRBJ1-2; clone_size: few; d_call: -; cdr3_aa: CSVDIGGRNDYTF; cdr3_nt: TGCAGCGTTGATATTGGGGGGAGGAATGACTACACCTTC
v_call: TRBV12-5; j_call: TRBJ1-1; clone_size: -; d_call: -; cdr3_aa: CASWGHPNTEAFF; cdr3_nt: TGTGCTAGTTGGGGACACCCGAACACTGAAGCTTTCTTT
v_call: TRBV12-3/TRBV12-4; j_call: TRBJ2-3; clone_size: -; d_call: -; cdr3_aa: CASSLSLGDTQYF; cdr3_nt: TGTGCCAGCAGTTTATCCTTGGGAGATACGCAGTATTTT
v_call: TRBV5-4; j_call: TRBJ1-1; clone_size: few; d_call: TRBD1; cdr3_aa: CASSSWTGRTEAFF; cdr3_nt: TGTGCCAGCAGCTCCTGGACAGGGCGTACTGAAGCTTTCTTT
v_call: TRBV25-1; j_call: TRBJ2-3; clone_size: -; d_call: -; cdr3_aa: CASSEFLGEDTQYF; cdr3_nt: TGTGCCAGCAGTGAATTTCTTGGGGAAGATACGCAGTATTTT
v_call: TRBV2; j_call: TRBJ1-2; clone_size: -; d_call: TRBD1; cdr3_aa: CASSVVAGGLDGYTF; cdr3_nt: TGTGCCAGCAGTGTCGTCGCAGGGGGCTTGGATGGCTACACCTTC
v_call: TRBV14; j_call: TRBJ1-2; clone_size: -; d_call: TRBD1; cdr3_aa: CASSQDRDSYGYTF; cdr3_nt: TGTGCCAGCAGCCAAGATAGGGACAGCTATGGCTACACCTTC